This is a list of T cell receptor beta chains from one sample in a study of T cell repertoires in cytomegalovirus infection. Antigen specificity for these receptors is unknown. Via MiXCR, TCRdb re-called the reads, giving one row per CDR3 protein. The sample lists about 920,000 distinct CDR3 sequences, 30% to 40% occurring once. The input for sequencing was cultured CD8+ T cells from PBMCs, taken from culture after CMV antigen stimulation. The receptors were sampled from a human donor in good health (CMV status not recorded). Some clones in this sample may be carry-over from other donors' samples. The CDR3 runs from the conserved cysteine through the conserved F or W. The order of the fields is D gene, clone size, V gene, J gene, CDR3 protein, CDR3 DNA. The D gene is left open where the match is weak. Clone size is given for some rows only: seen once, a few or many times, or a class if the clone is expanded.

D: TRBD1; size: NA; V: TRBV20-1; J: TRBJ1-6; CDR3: CSARRTGESSPLHF; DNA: TGCAGTGCTAGACGGACAGGGGAAAGTTCACCCCTCCACTTT
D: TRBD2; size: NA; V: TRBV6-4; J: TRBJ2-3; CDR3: CASSVGAGETDTQYF; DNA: TGTGCCAGCAGTGTGGGAGCGGGGGAAACAGATACGCAGTATTTT
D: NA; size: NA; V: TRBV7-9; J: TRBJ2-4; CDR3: CASSPTEFGAKNIQYF; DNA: TGTGCCAGCAGCCCTACGGAATTCGGAGCCAAAAACATTCAGTACTTC
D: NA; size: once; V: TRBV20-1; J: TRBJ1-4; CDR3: CSARDPGREGEKLFF; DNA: TGCAGTGCTAGAGATCCCGGCAGGGAGGGTGAAAAACTGTTTTTT
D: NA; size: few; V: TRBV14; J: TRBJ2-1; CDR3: CASSQDKTYNEQFF; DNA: TGTGCCAGCAGCCAAGACAAGACATACAATGAGCAGTTCTTC
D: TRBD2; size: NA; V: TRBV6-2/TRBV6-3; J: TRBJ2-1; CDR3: CASRVSGVFSNEQFF; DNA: TGTGCCAGCCGAGTCAGCGGGGTATTCTCCAATGAGCAGTTCTTC
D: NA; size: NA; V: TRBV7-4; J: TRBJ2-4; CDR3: CASSSRTVNNYKNIQYF; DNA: TGTGCCAGCAGCTCCCGGACAGTGAATAATTACAAAAACATTCAGTACTTC
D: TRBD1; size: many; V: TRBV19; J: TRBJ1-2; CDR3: CASSILRDRAYGYTF; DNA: TGTGCCAGTAGTATACTACGGGACAGGGCCTATGGCTACACCTTC
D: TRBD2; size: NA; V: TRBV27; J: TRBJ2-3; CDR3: CASSPRGGLADTQYF; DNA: TGTGCCAGCAGTCCTCGGGGGGGCCTGGCAGATACGCAGTATTTT
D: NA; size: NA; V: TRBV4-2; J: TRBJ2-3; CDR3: CASTGTNRVTDTQYF; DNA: TGTGCCAGCACGGGAACGAATAGAGTGACAGATACGCAGTATTTT
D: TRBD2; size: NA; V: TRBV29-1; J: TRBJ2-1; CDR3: CSVEEGEGEQFF; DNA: TGCAGCGTTGAAGAGGGGGAGGGTGAGCAGTTCTTC
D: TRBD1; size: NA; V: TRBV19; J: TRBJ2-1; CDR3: CASSTGQGYGEQFF; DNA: TGTGCCAGTAGTACGGGACAGGGCTACGGTGAGCAGTTCTTC
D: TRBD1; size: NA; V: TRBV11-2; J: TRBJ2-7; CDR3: CASSLRGTGGSYEQYF; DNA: TGTGCCAGCAGCCTGAGGGGGACAGGGGGCTCCTACGAGCAGTACTTC
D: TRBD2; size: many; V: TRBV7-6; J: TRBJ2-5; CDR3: CASSLRASGGQYQETQYF; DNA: TGTGCCAGCAGCTTAAGGGCTAGCGGGGGGCAGTACCAAGAGACCCAGTACTTC
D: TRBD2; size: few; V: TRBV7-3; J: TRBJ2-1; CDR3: CASSLTIAAGAGGSSYNEQFF; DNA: TGTGCCAGCAGCTTAACAATCGCAGCTGGGGCGGGGGGGAGCTCCTACAATGAGCAGTTCTTC
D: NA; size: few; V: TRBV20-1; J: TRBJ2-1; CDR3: CSATEDSNYNEQFF; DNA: TGCAGTGCCACCGAAGACAGTAACTACAATGAGCAGTTCTTC
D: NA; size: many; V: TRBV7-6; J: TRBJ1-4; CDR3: CASRSTGPGSEKLFF; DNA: TGTGCCAGCAGGTCTACCGGGCCGGGGAGTGAAAAACTGTTTTTT
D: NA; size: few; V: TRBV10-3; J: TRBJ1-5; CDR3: CAISAGGWNQPQHF; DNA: TGTGCCATCAGTGCCGGGGGCTGGAATCAGCCCCAGCATTTT
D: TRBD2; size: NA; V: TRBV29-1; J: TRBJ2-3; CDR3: CSCTRGGLTDTQYF; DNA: TGCAGCTGTACGCGCGGGGGGCTTACAGATACGCAGTATTTT
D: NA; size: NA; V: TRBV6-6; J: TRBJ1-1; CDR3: CASSYSQENTEAFF; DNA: TGTGCCAGCAGTTACTCCCAAGAGAACACTGAAGCTTTCTTT
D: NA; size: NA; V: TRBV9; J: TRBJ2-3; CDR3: CASSDGGGRTDTQYF; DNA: TGTGCCAGCAGCGACGGAGGGGGGCGGACAGATACGCAGTATTTT
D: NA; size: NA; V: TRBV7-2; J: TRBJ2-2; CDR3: CASSSTLANTGELFF; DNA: TGTGCCAGCAGCTCCACTCTAGCGAACACCGGGGAGCTGTTTTTT
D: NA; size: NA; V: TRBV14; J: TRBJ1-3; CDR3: CASSQDSASGNTIYF; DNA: TGTGCCAGCAGCCAAGATAGCGCCTCTGGAAACACCATATATTTT
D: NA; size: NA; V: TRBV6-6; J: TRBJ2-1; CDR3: CASSYPDRDYEQFF; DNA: TGTGCCAGCAGTTACCCCGACAGGGACTATGAGCAGTTCTTC
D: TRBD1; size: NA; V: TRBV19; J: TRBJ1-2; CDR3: CASTMGDSTYGYTF; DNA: TGTGCCAGTACCATGGGGGACAGCACCTATGGCTACACCTTC
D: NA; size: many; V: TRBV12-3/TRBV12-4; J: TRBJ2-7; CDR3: CASSLRAQDEQYF; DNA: TGTGCCAGCAGTTTGCGGGCCCAGGACGAGCAGTACTTC
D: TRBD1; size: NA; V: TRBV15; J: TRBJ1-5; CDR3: CATSRGDRGWVGNQPQHF; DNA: TGTGCCACCAGCAGAGGAGACAGGGGGTGGGTTGGCAATCAGCCCCAGCATTTT
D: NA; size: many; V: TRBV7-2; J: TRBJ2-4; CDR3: CASSLAGLRDIQYF; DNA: TGTGCCAGCAGCTTAGCCGGGCTCAGAGACATTCAGTACTTC
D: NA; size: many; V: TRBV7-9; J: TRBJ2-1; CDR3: CASSFEVRPGNEQFF; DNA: TGTGCCAGCAGCTTTGAGGTACGCCCGGGGAATGAGCAGTTCTTC
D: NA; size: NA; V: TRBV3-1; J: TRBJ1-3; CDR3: CASSQRGHSGNTIYF; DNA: TGTGCCAGCAGCCAACGGGGCCACTCTGGAAACACCATATATTTT
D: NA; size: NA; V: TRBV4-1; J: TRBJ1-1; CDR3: CASSQAIAGNTEAFF; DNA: TGCGCCAGCAGCCAAGCCATCGCGGGTAACACTGAAGCTTTCTTT
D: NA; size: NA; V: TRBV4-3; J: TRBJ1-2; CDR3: CASSQNRGEIRSGYTF; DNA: TGCGCCAGCAGCCAAAATAGGGGCGAGATAAGGTCCGGCTACACCTTC
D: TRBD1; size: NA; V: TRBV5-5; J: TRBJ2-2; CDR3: CASSPRGTGFTGELFF; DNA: TGTGCCAGCAGCCCTCGCGGGACAGGGTTCACCGGGGAGCTGTTTTTT
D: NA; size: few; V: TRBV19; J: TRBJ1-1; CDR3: CASRDLGMNTEAFF; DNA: TGTGCCAGTAGGGATCTGGGAATGAACACTGAAGCTTTCTTT
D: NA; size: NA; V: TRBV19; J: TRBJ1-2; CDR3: CATSPQQDLYYGYTF; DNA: TGTGCCACCTCCCCCCAACAGGACTTATACTATGGCTACACCTTC
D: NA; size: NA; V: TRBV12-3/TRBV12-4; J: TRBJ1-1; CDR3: CASSLPFGTEAFF; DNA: TGTGCCAGCAGTCTTCCTTTCGGGACTGAAGCTTTCTTT
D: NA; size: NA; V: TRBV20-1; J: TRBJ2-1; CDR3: CSARPTGPIYNEQFF; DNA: TGCAGTGCTAGACCGACGGGACCTATCTACAATGAGCAGTTCTTC
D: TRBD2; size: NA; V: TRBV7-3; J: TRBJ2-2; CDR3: CASSESLGLASTNTGELFF; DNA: TGTGCCAGCAGCGAATCCTTGGGACTAGCGTCTACGAACACCGGGGAGCTGTTTTTT
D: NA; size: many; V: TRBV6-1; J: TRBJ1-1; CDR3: CASSEEDSGMPIRIMNTEAFF; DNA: TGTGCCAGCAGTGAAGAGGATTCAGGGATGCCCATAAGAATTATGAACACTGAAGCTTTCTTT
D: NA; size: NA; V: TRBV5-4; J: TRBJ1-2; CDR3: CASSSPGSYGYTF; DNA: TGTGCCAGCAGCTCACCTGGGTCCTATGGCTACACCTTC
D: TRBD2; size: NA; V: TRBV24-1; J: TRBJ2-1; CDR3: CATSDSGLAGGYEQFF; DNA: TGTGCCACCAGTGATTCCGGACTAGCGGGGGGTTATGAGCAGTTCTTC